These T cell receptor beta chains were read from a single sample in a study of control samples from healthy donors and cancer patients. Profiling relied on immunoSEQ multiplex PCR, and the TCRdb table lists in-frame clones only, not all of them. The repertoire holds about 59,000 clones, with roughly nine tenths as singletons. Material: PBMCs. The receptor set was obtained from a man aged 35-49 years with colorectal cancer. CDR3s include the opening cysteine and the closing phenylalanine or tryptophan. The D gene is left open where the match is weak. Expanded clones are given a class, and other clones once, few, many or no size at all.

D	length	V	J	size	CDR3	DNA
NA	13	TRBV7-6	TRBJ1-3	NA	CASSLASGNTIYF	TGTGCCAGCAGCTTAGCCTCTGGAAACACCATATATTTT
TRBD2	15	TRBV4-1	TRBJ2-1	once	CASSHPGLAVNEQFF	TGCGCCAGCAGTCATCCGGGACTAGCGGTTAATGAGCAGTTCTTC
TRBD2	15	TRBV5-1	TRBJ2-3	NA	CASSRGGRFTDTQYF	TGCGCCAGCAGCCGGGGGGGCAGGTTCACAGATACGCAGTATTTT
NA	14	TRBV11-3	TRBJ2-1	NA	CASSIRRGHNEQFF	TGTGCCAGCAGCATACGGCGGGGGCACAATGAGCAGTTCTTC
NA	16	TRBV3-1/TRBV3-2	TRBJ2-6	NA	CASSPAGFSGANVLTF	TGTGCCAGCAGCCCGGCAGGGTTCTCTGGGGCCAACGTCCTGACTTTC
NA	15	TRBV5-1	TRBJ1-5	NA	CASSLGGDGNQPQHF	TGCGCCAGCAGCTTGGGTGGGGACGGAAATCAGCCCCAGCATTTT
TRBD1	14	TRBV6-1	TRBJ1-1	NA	CASSDLGQGFEAFF	TGTGCCAGCAGTGATTTGGGACAGGGATTTGAAGCTTTCTTT
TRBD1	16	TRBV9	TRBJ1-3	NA	CASSPRGQGTGNTIYF	TGTGCCAGCAGCCCCAGGGGACAGGGCACCGGAAACACCATATATTTT
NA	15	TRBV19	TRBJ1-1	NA	CASSILREVNTEAFF	TGTGCCAGTAGTATCCTCAGGGAGGTGAACACTGAAGCTTTCTTT
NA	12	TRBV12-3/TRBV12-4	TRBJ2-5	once	CASTRVQETQYF	TGTGCCAGCACTCGGGTCCAAGAGACCCAGTACTTC
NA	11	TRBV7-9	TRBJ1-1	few	CASSGLLEAFF	TGTGCCAGCAGCGGGCTCTTGGAAGCTTTCTTT
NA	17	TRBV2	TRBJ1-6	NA	CASSETGAGTAISPLHF	TGTGCCAGCAGTGAAACGGGGGCTGGGACGGCAATTTCACCCCTCCACTTT
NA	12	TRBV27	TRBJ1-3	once	CASRSQGNTIYF	TGTGCCAGCCGGTCCCAAGGAAACACCATATATTTT
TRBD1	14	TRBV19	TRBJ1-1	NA	CASITTGGNTEAFF	TGTGCCAGTATTACAACAGGGGGCAACACTGAAGCTTTCTTT
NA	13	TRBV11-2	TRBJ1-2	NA	CASSLDRWDGYTF	TGTGCCAGCAGCTTAGATCGTTGGGATGGCTACACCTTC
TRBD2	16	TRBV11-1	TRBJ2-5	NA	CASSLLAGGQKETQYF	TGTGCCAGCAGCTTACTGGCGGGGGGCCAGAAAGAGACCCAGTACTTC
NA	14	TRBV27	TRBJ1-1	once	CASRIRGMNTEAFF	TGTGCCAGCAGGATCAGGGGTATGAACACTGAAGCTTTCTTT
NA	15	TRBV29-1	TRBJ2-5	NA	CSVLVGATLQETQYF	TGCAGCGTTCTAGTAGGGGCGACCCTCCAAGAGACCCAGTACTTC
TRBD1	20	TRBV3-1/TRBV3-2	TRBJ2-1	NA	CASSQDLSYNPGQGWNEQFF	TGTGCCAGCAGCCAAGATTTATCGTATAACCCGGGACAGGGGTGGAATGAGCAGTTCTTC
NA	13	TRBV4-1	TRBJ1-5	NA	CASSRQADQPQHF	TGCGCCAGCAGTCGACAGGCTGATCAGCCCCAGCATTTT
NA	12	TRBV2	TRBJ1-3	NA	CASRAGVNTIYF	TGTGCCAGCAGGGCAGGGGTGAACACCATATATTTT
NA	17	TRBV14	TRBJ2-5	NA	CASSQDGILLDQETQYF	TGTGCCAGCAGCCAAGACGGAATTCTCCTAGATCAAGAGACCCAGTACTTC
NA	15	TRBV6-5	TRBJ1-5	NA	CASSSTDNSNQPQHF	TGTGCCAGCAGCTCGACGGATAATAGCAATCAGCCCCAGCATTTT
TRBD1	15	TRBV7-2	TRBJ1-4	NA	CASSTRQGAGEKLFF	TGTGCCAGCAGCACTCGACAGGGGGCAGGTGAAAAACTGTTTTTT
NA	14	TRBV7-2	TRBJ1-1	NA	CASNPGSPNTEAFF	TGTGCCAGCAACCCCGGGTCACCGAACACTGAAGCTTTCTTT
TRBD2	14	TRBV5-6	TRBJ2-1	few	CASSLGGGLNEQFF	TGTGCCAGCAGCTTGGGCGGGGGTCTGAATGAGCAGTTCTTC
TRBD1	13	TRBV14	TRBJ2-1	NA	CASSQEPGQGVFF	TGTGCCAGCAGCCAAGAGCCGGGACAGGGTGTGTTCTTC
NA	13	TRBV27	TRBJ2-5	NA	CASSYRWQETQYF	TGTGCCAGCAGTTACAGATGGCAAGAGACCCAGTACTTC
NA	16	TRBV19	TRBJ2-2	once	CASSIWGGPNTGELFF	TGTGCCAGTAGTATTTGGGGCGGACCGAACACCGGGGAGCTGTTTTTT
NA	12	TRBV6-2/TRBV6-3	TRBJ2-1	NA	CASSYGYNEQFF	TGTGCCAGCAGTTACGGCTACAATGAGCAGTTCTTC
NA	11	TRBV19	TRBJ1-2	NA	CASSEPPGYTF	TGTGCCAGTAGTGAGCCCCCGGGCTACACCTTC
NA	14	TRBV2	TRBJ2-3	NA	CASSVAVNTDTQYF	TGTGCCAGCAGTGTAGCGGTGAACACAGATACGCAGTATTTT
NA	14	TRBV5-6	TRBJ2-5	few	CASSLAGSQETQYF	TGTGCCAGCAGCTTGGCCGGGAGCCAAGAGACCCAGTACTTC
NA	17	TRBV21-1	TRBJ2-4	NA	CASRPSEGSAYRYIQYF	TGTGCCAGCAGACCCAGCGAGGGCAGTGCTTATCGGTACATTCAGTACTTC
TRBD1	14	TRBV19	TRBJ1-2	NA	CASRGRGRDYGYTF	TGTGCCAGTCGGGGCAGGGGGAGAGACTATGGCTACACCTTC
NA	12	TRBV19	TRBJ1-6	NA	CASKGGDSPLHF	TGTGCCAGTAAAGGTGGCGATTCACCCCTCCACTTT
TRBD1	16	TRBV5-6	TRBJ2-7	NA	CASSPGTGGSSYEQYF	TGTGCCAGCAGTCCCGGGACAGGGGGTTCCTCCTACGAGCAGTACTTC
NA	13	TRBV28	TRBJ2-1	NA	CASSTGPFSEQFF	TGTGCCAGCAGTACCGGGCCGTTTTCAGAGCAGTTCTTC
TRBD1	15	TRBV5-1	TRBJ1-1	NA	CASSLGRTGATEAFF	TGCGCCAGCAGCTTGGGCAGGACAGGGGCCACTGAAGCTTTCTTT
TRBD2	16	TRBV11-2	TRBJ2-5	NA	CASSLVRGGPEETQYF	TGTGCCAGCAGCTTAGTACGCGGGGGGCCTGAAGAGACCCAGTACTTC
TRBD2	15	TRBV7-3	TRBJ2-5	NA	CASSPTAGGRETQYF	TGTGCCAGCAGCCCTACAGCGGGGGGTCGGGAGACCCAGTACTTC
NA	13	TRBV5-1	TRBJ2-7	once	CASSLAGTYEQYF	TGCGCCAGCAGCTTGGCAGGGACCTACGAGCAGTACTTC
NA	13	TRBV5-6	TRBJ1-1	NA	CASSPVGNTEAFF	TGTGCCAGCAGTCCCGTGGGGAACACTGAAGCTTTCTTT
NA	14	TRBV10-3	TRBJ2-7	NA	CAITRDSGPQEQYF	TGTGCCATCACGCGGGACAGCGGACCTCAAGAGCAGTACTTC
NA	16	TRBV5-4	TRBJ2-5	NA	CASSLMGGGAGETQYF	TGTGCCAGCAGCTTAATGGGCGGGGGCGCCGGGGAGACCCAGTACTTC